The sample holds a few counts of the clone carrying this T cell receptor beta chain. As yet, its antigen is unknown. The sample belongs to a study of T cell responses to AZD1222 COVID-19 vaccine. Across the whole study: Second-dose timings of about 4 or about 12 weeks were pooled.

The assay was immunoSEQ multiplex PCR, and TCRdb's table has in-frame clones only and misses some. The sample has over 100,000 clones; around 84% are singletons. Per the germline V gene, CDR1 is SGHAT and CDR2 is FQDESV (reference sequence). The germline V and J ends were trimmed by 3 bases and 4 bases, with 10 bases remaining between them. The CDR3 is 14 residues long. General study points: The span of vaccine-associated CD4 TCRs extended across spike, with dominance at 160-218 and 743-854. Donors skewed white British and female; clonal diversity was possibly underestimated.

Material: peripheral blood, obtained on day 0 of AZD1222 vaccination. The chain couples TRBV11-1 to TRBJ2-1; D perhaps matches TRBD2 (6 bases). The sequence was obtained from an adult in good health. The CDR3 spells CASSFGTLYNEQFF. The CDR3 nucleotides are TGTGCCAGCAGCTTCGGGACTCTATACAATGAGCAGTTCTTC.